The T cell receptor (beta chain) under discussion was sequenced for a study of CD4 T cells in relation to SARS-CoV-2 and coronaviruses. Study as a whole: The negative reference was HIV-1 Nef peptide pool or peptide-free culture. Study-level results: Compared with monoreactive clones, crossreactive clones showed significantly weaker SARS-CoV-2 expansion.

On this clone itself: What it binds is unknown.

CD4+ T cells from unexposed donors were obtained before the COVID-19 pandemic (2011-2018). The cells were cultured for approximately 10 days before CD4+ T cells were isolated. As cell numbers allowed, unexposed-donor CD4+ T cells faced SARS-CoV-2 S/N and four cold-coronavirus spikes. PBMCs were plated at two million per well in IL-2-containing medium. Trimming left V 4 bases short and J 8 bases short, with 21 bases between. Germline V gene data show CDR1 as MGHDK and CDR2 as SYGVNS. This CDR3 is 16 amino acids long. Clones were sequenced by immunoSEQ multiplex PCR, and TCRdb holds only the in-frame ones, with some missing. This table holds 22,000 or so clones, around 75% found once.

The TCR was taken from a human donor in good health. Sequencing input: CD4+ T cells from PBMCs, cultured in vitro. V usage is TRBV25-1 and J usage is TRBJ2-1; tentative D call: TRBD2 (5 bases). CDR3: CASSGAGRTAGDEQFF. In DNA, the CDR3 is TGTGCCAGCAGTGGGGCAGGTAGGACTGCGGGCGATGAGCAGTTCTTC.